These 9 T cell receptor beta chains were all obtained from the same sample, sequenced in a study of cytomegalovirus exposure and HLA in healthy donors. The PCR ran on 60 Vbeta and 13 Jbeta primers. Profiled with immunoSEQ multiplex PCR; TCRdb holds only in-frame clones, not every one. The sample has 100,000 or so clones; 84% are singletons. The specimen was PBMCs. The receptors come from a woman aged 18-29 years in good health and CMV-seronegative.

The genes are TRBV30 and TRBJ2-3; D perhaps matches TRBD1 (6 bases). This CDR3 region has 14 residues. The germline V and J ends were trimmed by 1 base and 1 base, with 9 bases remaining between them. Germline CDR1 is GTSNPN and CDR2 is SVGIG (reference sequence). CDR3 coding DNA: TGTGCCTGGAGTGCAGGGGTGGGCACAGATACGCAGTATTTT. It codes for CAWSAGVGTDTQYF.

The chain employs TRBV6-5 and TRBJ1-2; TRBD1 is a possible D gene (5 bases). V lost 5 bases and J 0 bases, leaving 13 bases between the germline ends. CDR1 is MNHEY and CDR2 is SVGAGI in the germline V gene. This CDR3 is 15 amino acids long. The CDR3 loop is CASSPKTGTNYGYTF. The CDR3 coding sequence is TGTGCCAGCAGTCCCAAAACAGGAACTAACTATGGCTACACCTTC.

This clone has just a few counts. The chain joins TRBV10-3 to TRBJ1-1, with 8 bases lining up with TRBD1. After removal of 6 bases from V and 1 base from J, the junction contained 4 bases not matched to a gene. The germline CDR1 and CDR2 sequences are ENHRY and SYGVKD. This CDR3 is 14 amino acids long. In DNA form, the CDR3 reads TGTGCCATCAGCAGAGACAGGGGGAACACTGAAGCTTTCTTT. Its protein is CAISRDRGNTEAFF.

The rearrangement links TRBV27 to TRBJ1-1; perhaps TRBD1 as D (6 bases). Germline V gives CDR1 MNHEY, CDR2 SMNVEV (reference sequence). V was clipped by 6 bases and J by 1 base, with 12 bases between them. CDR3 length: 14 amino acids. The CDR3 reads CASRAGVKNTEAFF. The CDR3 DNA reads as TGTGCCAGCAGGGCAGGGGTCAAGAACACTGAAGCTTTCTTT.

The chain links TRBV7-2 to TRBJ2-3; perhaps TRBD1 as D (6 bases). Germline CDR1 SGHTA, CDR2 FQGNSA. Trimming removed 2 bases from V and 3 bases from J, with 9 bases in between. The CDR3 consists of 14 residues. The CDR3 DNA is TGTGCCAGCAGCTTACAACAGGGTACAGATACGCAGTATTTT. This gives the protein CASSLQQGTDTQYF.

The chain recombines TRBV6-1 with TRBJ2-7; 8 bases align to TRBD1. Germline CDR1 and CDR2: MNHNS and SASEGT. V lost 3 bases to trimming and J lost 2 bases; unmatched junction nucleotides: 9. CDR3 size: 16 residues. CDR3 protein: CASSDRGTGLTYEQYF. In nucleotides, the CDR3 is TGTGCCAGCAGTGATCGGGGGACAGGCCTAACCTACGAGCAGTACTTC.

V and J are TRBV6-5 and TRBJ2-3; 10 nucleotides match TRBD2. The CDR3 length is 15 residues. CDR1 is MNHEY, CDR2 SVGAGI, per germline. V shed 4 bases, J shed 7 bases, and the junction held 8 bases outside the gene matches. CDR3 sequence: CASSSGSGGPHTQYF. As DNA, the CDR3 is TGTGCCAGCAGTTCGGGTAGCGGGGGGCCTCATACGCAGTATTTT.

The chain employs TRBV29-1 and TRBJ2-2; D call uncertain. The CDR3 contains 12 residues. Germline CDR1 and CDR2: SQVTM and ANQGSEA. The V end was cut by 4 bases, the J end by 7 bases, with 10 bases between. Here the CDR3 reads CSVVRVSGELFF. Written as DNA, the CDR3 is TGCAGCGTTGTACGGGTTAGCGGGGAGCTGTTTTTT.

This clone was seen only once. The chain employs TRBV5-1 and TRBJ2-2, with TRBD1 as a possible D gene (6 bases). There are 16 residues in the CDR3. The V end lost 0 bases, the J end lost 4 bases, and 13 bases lay between the germline ends. The germline gives CDR1 SGHRS, CDR2 YFSETQ. The DNA for the CDR3 is TGCGCCAGCAGCTTGGTAGGGGGTGCGGCCACCGGGGAGCTGTTTTTT. Its protein is CASSLVGGAATGELFF.